Listed below are T cell receptor beta chains from one sample, sequenced in a study of blood T cell repertoires in COVID-19. Some clones are missing from TCRdb's copy, which holds only in-frame ones; the method was immunoSEQ multiplex PCR. This sample has 150,000 to 190,000 clones, with approximately 85% found just once. Source material: peripheral blood. Receptor source: a woman aged 55-70 years with COVID-19, enrolled during active disease. CDR3s include the opening cysteine and the closing phenylalanine or tryptophan. D genes are given only for firm matches. Clone size is not always given. Where it is, it says once, few, many or a class for expanded clones.

>TRBV19|.|13|TRBD1|TRBJ2-3
TGTGCCAGTAGTACTGAGACAGGGTTGGCGCAGTATTTT
CASSTETGLAQYF
>TRBV6-4|.|13|.|TRBJ2-3
TGTGCCAGCAGCGCTCAACAGTCAGATACGCAGTATTTT
CASSAQQSDTQYF
>TRBV18|.|15|.|TRBJ1-1
TGTGCCAGCTCACCGGCTCCCCAGGCGAACACTGAAGCTTTCTTT
CASSPAPQANTEAFF
>TRBV3-1/TRBV3-2|few|14|.|TRBJ2-7
TGTGCCAGCAGCCTTGGACAAAACTCCTACGAGCAGTACTTC
CASSLGQNSYEQYF
>TRBV7-6|.|13|.|TRBJ2-5
TGTGCCAGCAGCCTCCGGCTCCTAGGGACCCAGTACTTC
CASSLRLLGTQYF
>TRBV24-1|.|16|TRBD1|TRBJ2-5
TGTGCCACCAGTGAGTCCGGGACAGGAATTGGAGAGACCCAGTACTTC
CATSESGTGIGETQYF
>TRBV3-1/TRBV3-2|.|15|.|TRBJ2-5
TGTGCCAGCAGCCAAGATTGGGGCGGGGAAGAGACCCAGTACTTC
CASSQDWGGEETQYF
>TRBV5-8|.|15|TRBD1|TRBJ1-5
TGTGCCAGCAGCATCGGACAGGGGGCCGCACAGCCCCAGCATTTT
CASSIGQGAAQPQHF
>TRBV29-1|.|12|.|TRBJ1-4
TGCAGCGCCCGACCGGGGGGTGAAAAACTGTTTTTT
CSARPGGEKLFF
>TRBV12-3/TRBV12-4|.|13|.|TRBJ2-1
TGTGCCAGCAGCCCTCTCCGGGTCGATGAGCAGTTCTTC
CASSPLRVDEQFF
>TRBV6-1|.|17|.|TRBJ2-3
TGTGCCAGCAGTGAAGGGGGGCTAGTGGGAAGCAGAGATACGCAGTATTTT
CASSEGGLVGSRDTQYF
>TRBV29-1|.|12|.|TRBJ1-2
TGCAGCGTTGAAAGGGGGTCCTATGGCTACACCTTC
CSVERGSYGYTF
>TRBV24-1|once|17|TRBD2|TRBJ2-5
TGTGCCACCAGTGACTGGACTAGCGGGGGCCACCAAGAGACCCAGTACTTC
CATSDWTSGGHQETQYF
>TRBV5-1|.|16|.|TRBJ2-2
TGCGCCAGCAGCTTGCCCGGGGGTGGGTCCACCGGGGAGCTGTTTTTT
CASSLPGGGSTGELFF
>TRBV10-2|few|17|.|TRBJ1-3
TGCGCCAGCAGTACTGCTCCAGGGGCTTTTGAGAGAAACACCATATATTTT
CASSTAPGAFERNTIYF
>TRBV18|.|15|.|TRBJ1-1
TGTGCCAGCTCACCACAGGGAGGGAAGAACACTGAAGCTTTCTTT
CASSPQGGKNTEAFF
>TRBV6-6|once|15|.|TRBJ2-7
TGTGCCAGCAGTTACTCCCAGCGGAGAGCCTACGAGCAGTACTTC
CASSYSQRRAYEQYF
>TRBV7-8|.|16|.|TRBJ2-3
TGTGCCAGCAGCTTAGGCCGGTATTCGAGCACAGATACGCAGTATTTT
CASSLGRYSSTDTQYF
>TRBV19|.|13|TRBD1|TRBJ1-6
TGTGCCAGTAGCGACAGGGGAAATTCACCCCTCCACTTT
CASSDRGNSPLHF
>TRBV3-1/TRBV3-2|few|14|.|TRBJ1-1
TGTGCCAGCAGCCAAGATGTATGGGGGGCTGAAGCTTTCTTT
CASSQDVWGAEAFF
>TRBV6-5|.|14|.|TRBJ1-4
TGTGCCAGCAGTAGCGCGGGCTCTAATGAAAAACTGTTTTTT
CASSSAGSNEKLFF
>TRBV12-5|once|14|.|TRBJ1-3
TGTGCTAGTGGTTTGAAGGGGGCTGGAAACACCATATATTTT
CASGLKGAGNTIYF
>TRBV11-2|.|14|.|TRBJ1-1
TGTGCCAGCAGCTTTATTCGGGGTAACACTGAAGCTTTCTTT
CASSFIRGNTEAFF
>TRBV6-6|.|17|.|TRBJ2-7
TGTGCCAGCAGTCACAGTCCACGGGGAACTTTAGGGAACGAGCAGTACTTC
CASSHSPRGTLGNEQYF
>TRBV14|.|14|.|TRBJ1-1
TGTGCCAGCAGCCAAGATTTAGGGGGGGTTGAAGCTTTCTTT
CASSQDLGGVEAFF
>TRBV7-2|.|19|TRBD2|TRBJ2-1
TGTGCCAGCAGCTCGTGGGATAGCGGGGGCCTAAGCTCCTACAATGAGCAGTTCTTC
CASSSWDSGGLSSYNEQFF
>TRBV19|once|15|.|TRBJ1-6
TGTGCCAGTAGTATAGGACTTGGAGCGAATTCACCCCTCCACTTT
CASSIGLGANSPLHF
>TRBV5-6|.|14|TRBD2|TRBJ2-5
TGTGCCAGCAGCGGGGACTACCGCCAAGAGACCCAGTACTTC
CASSGDYRQETQYF